The T cell receptor beta chain described here comes from a study of blood T cell repertoires in COVID-19. Sequencing was performed with immunoSEQ multiplex PCR; in TCRdb, only in-frame clones are kept and a portion is missing. The sample shows 120,000 or so clones, about 90% of them seen only once. The sequence derives from a woman in her forties or fifties with active or convalescent COVID-19. Input material: peripheral blood.

The chain's CDR3 is CASSDRAGPYEQYF. CDR3 in DNA: TGTGCCAGCAGTGATCGGGCGGGCCCCTACGAGCAGTACTTC. V is TRBV25-1 and J is TRBJ2-7; maybe TRBD2 (5 bases). CDR1 is MGHDK, CDR2 SYGVNS, per germline. Trimming pared 3 bases from V and 2 bases from J, leaving 11 bases between. The CDR3 has 14 residues.